The 2 T cell receptor beta chains below all came from one sample that was sequenced in a study of blood T cell repertoires in COVID-19. Generated by immunoSEQ multiplex PCR, the TCRdb table keeps only in-frame clones and is missing some. The sample lists roughly 230,000 clones; around 84% were seen once. The sample was peripheral blood. The origin of the receptors is a man aged 40-50 years with acute or convalescent COVID-19.

The chain couples TRBV6-5 to TRBJ2-1; 15 nucleotides line up with TRBD2. V was clipped by 5 bases and J by 9 bases; unmatched bases: 5. This CDR3 is 15 amino acids long. Looked up from germline, CDR1 is MNHEY and CDR2 is SVGAGI. CDR3 nucleotides: TGTGCCAGCAGTCGGACTAGCGGGGGGGCCCGTGAGCAGTTCTTC. Protein product: CASSRTSGGAREQFF.

The chain recombines TRBV2 with TRBJ1-1, with D possibly TRBD1 on 5 matching bases. The CDR3 is made up of 14 amino acids. Trimming removed 7 bases at V and 0 bases at J, with 12 bases between. Germline assignment: CDR1 SNHLY and CDR2 FYNNEI. CDR3 sequence: CASKIGGVNTEAFF. In nucleotides, the CDR3 is TGTGCCAGCAAAATTGGAGGGGTGAACACTGAAGCTTTCTTT.